The next 16 T cell receptor beta chains were all read from a single sample in a study of blood T cell repertoires in COVID-19. The repertoire was sequenced with immunoSEQ multiplex PCR; TCRdb's copy has only in-frame clones and lacks some. Among 110,000 to 150,000 clones listed, about 86% were seen once. The sequencing sample was made of peripheral blood. These receptors were obtained from a woman at least 80 years old with acute or convalescent COVID-19.

The gene calls are TRBV5-1 and TRBJ1-5; no clear D gene. The germline gives CDR1 SGHRS, CDR2 YFSETQ. The germline V and J ends were trimmed by 0 bases and 0 bases, with 7 bases remaining between them. The length of the CDR3 is 15 residues. CDR3 bases: TGCGCCAGCAGCTTGGAGAGTAGTAGCAATCAGCCCCAGCATTTT. This encodes CASSLESSSNQPQHF.

CDR3 nucleotides: TGTGCCAGCAGCTTGGGGGAGGGGGATACGCAGTATTTT. Encoded protein: CASSLGEGDTQYF. The chain carries TRBV5-4 and TRBJ2-3; the match to TRBD2 covers 7 bases. CDR1 and CDR2 (germline): SGHNT, YYREEE (reference sequence). Trimming took 0 bases from V and 6 from J; bases not matched to a gene: 1. This CDR3 region has 13 residues.

This clone was detected once. CDR3 bases: TGTGCCAGCAGCCCCCTTGCGAACCTAGCCAAAAACATTCAGTACTTC. It yields the protein CASSPLANLAKNIQYF. V gene TRBV5-6 combines with J gene TRBJ2-4; D gene ambiguous. Germline values: CDR1 SGHDT, CDR2 YYEEEE. Trimming pared 4 bases from V and 0 bases from J, leaving 14 bases between. The CDR3 consists of 16 residues. The entire variable domain, with the rest obtained from reference TRBV5-6 and TRBJ2-4, is as follows: DAGVTQSPTHLIKTRGQQVTLRCSPKSGHDTVSWYQQALGQGPQFIFQYYEEEERQRGNFPDRFSGHQFPNYSSELNVNALLLGDSALYLCASSPLANLAKNIQYFGAGTRLSVL.

V and J are TRBV18 and TRBJ1-4; 7 bases are shared with TRBD1. This CDR3 spans 15 amino acids. Germline CDR1 reads KGHSH; CDR2 reads LQKENI. The junction had 7 bases not matched to a gene; V was cut back by 4 bases and J by 5 bases. As DNA, the CDR3 is TGTGCCAGCTCACTAACAGGGGCCCCCAATGAAAAACTGTTTTTT. This sequence encodes CASSLTGAPNEKLFF.

The gene calls are TRBV5-1 and TRBJ2-2, with 9 bases lining up with TRBD2. The CDR3 sequence is 17 residues long. From germline, CDR1 is SGHRS and CDR2 YFSETQ. The junction had 11 bases not matched to a gene; V was cut back by 3 bases and J by 5 bases. As DNA, the CDR3 is TGCGCCAGCAGCTCCGGCATGGGACTAGCTGAGACCGGGGAGCTGTTTTTT. Its translation: CASSSGMGLAETGELFF.

The genes are TRBV5-6 and TRBJ2-7; 10 nucleotides agree with TRBD2. The CDR3 has 17 amino acids. Germline CDR1 SGHDT, CDR2 YYEEEE. The trim removed 4 bases at V and 5 bases at J, leaving 15 bases unmatched. CDR3 sequence (DNA): TGTGCCAGCAGCCCATTACCTGGGACTAGCGTTATCCACGAGCAGTACTTC. Its protein is CASSPLPGTSVIHEQYF. The entire variable domain, with the rest obtained from reference TRBV5-6 and TRBJ2-7, is as follows: DAGVTQSPTHLIKTRGQQVTLRCSPKSGHDTVSWYQQALGQGPQFIFQYYEEEERQRGNFPDRFSGHQFPNYSSELNVNALLLGDSALYLCASSPLPGTSVIHEQYFGPGTRLTVT.

The chain employs TRBV10-3 and TRBJ2-2; D might be TRBD1 (6 bases). This CDR3 has 13 residues. Germline assignment: CDR1 ENHRY and CDR2 SYGVKD. Trimming took 7 bases from V and 4 from J, leaving 10 bases between them. The CDR3 sequence is CAITGDATGELFF. The CDR3 DNA reads as TGTGCCATCACAGGGGACGCCACCGGGGAGCTGTTTTTT.

This chain links TRBV5-6 with TRBJ1-4; 9 bases are shared with TRBD1. The CDR3 has 14 residues. CDR1 is SGHDT, CDR2 YYEEEE, per germline. V dropped 4 bases and J dropped 7; count of bases not matched to a gene: 5. CDR3 protein: CASSGTGFFEKLFF. The CDR3 DNA reads as TGTGCCAGCAGCGGGACAGGGTTCTTTGAAAAACTGTTTTTT.

The chain uses TRBV10-2 and TRBJ1-1, with D unclear. Germline-derived CDR1 and CDR2 are WSHSY and SAAADI. This CDR3 comprises 13 residues. The V end was cut by 3 bases, the J end by 6 bases, with 11 bases between. DNA for the CDR3: TGCGCCAGCAGTGAACCGCCGGTGGCTGAAGCTTTCTTT. Encoded protein: CASSEPPVAEAFF.

This chain joins TRBV11-2 and TRBJ2-3; TRBD2 might be the D (6 bases). Germline CDR1 SGHAT, CDR2 FQNNGV. V lost 4 bases, J lost 6 bases, and 8 bases lay in between. The CDR3 is 12 amino acids. Here the CDR3 DNA reads TGTGCCAGCAGCTCGGAGGGTGATACGCAGTATTTT. Residues: CASSSEGDTQYF.

The chain uses TRBV4-1 and TRBJ1-2, with TRBD1 as a possible D gene (5 bases). The V gene's germline CDR1 is MGHRA and CDR2 YSYEKL. V gave up 3 bases and J gave up 6 bases, with 14 bases separating them. This CDR3 is built from 14 residues. The CDR3 protein is CASSHPGRVDGYTF. In DNA form, the CDR3 reads TGCGCCAGCAGCCACCCCGGCAGGGTTGATGGCTACACCTTC.

The chain links TRBV30 to TRBJ1-5, with TRBD1 matching 7 bases. Germline assignment: CDR1 GTSNPN and CDR2 SVGIG (reference sequence). The CDR3 has 13 residues. V gave up 1 base and J gave up 6 bases; unmatched junction bases: 3. This CDR3 is CAWSDRGFQPQHF. The CDR3 DNA follows: TGTGCCTGGAGTGACAGGGGATTTCAGCCCCAGCATTTT.

The gene calls are TRBV5-4 and TRBJ1-4; D not resolved. V was clipped by 5 bases and J by 3 bases, with 14 bases between them. CDR3 length equals 15 residues. CDR1 is SGHNT, CDR2 YYREEE, per germline (reference sequence). CDR3 in DNA: TGTGCCAGCAGACGTCAAGGAGGGTCTAATGAAAAACTGTTTTTT. It codes for CASRRQGGSNEKLFF.

The chain combines TRBV7-7 with TRBJ2-3; TRBD2 aligns across 14 bases. This CDR3 has 16 amino acids. The germline CDR1 and CDR2 sequences are SSHAT and FNYEAQ (reference sequence). V lost 5 bases to trimming and J lost 4 bases; unmatched junction nucleotides: 5. CDR3 nucleotides: TGTGCCAGCAGCCCCGGGACTAGCGGGGGCCCAGATACGCAGTATTTT. As protein: CASSPGTSGGPDTQYF.

This chain connects TRBV6-1 to TRBJ2-5, with 10 bases identical to TRBD1. Trimming took 2 bases from V and 5 from J; bases not matched to a gene: 8. CDR1 is MNHNS and CDR2 is SASEGT in the germline V gene. The CDR3 consists of 16 residues. Here the CDR3 reads CASSERGTGARETQYF. The CDR3, as DNA: TGTGCCAGCAGTGAACGGGGGACAGGGGCGAGGGAGACCCAGTACTTC.

The DNA for the CDR3 is TGTGCCAGCAGTGCAGGGGACAGGGGGCGTCACAATCAGCCCCAGCATTTT. Translating it yields CASSAGDRGRHNQPQHF. The rearrangement joins TRBV25-1 to TRBJ1-5, with 12 bases that match TRBD1. The CDR3 extends over 17 amino acids. The ends lost 4 bases at V and 3 bases at J; junction bases unmatched: 7. The germline V gene encodes CDR1 MGHDK and CDR2 SYGVNS.